This T cell receptor beta chain comes out of a study of T cell responses to AZD1222 COVID-19 vaccine (dated by TCRdb to the early 2020s). Broadly, across the study: AZD1222 recipients whose second dose came at about 4 weeks and those whose second dose came at about 12 weeks were combined into one group, since spike-specific TCR depth and breadth did not differ between the two schedules. Trial participants were enrolled by age into 18-55, 56-69 and 70-plus year subgroups, with approximately 150, 30 and 60 TCR-sequenced participants respectively. TCR sequencing was performed for 230 to 250 trial participants, of whom about 210 were given two doses of AZD1222 and some 26 were given two doses of MenACWY control vaccine.

Beyond this particular receptor, the publication reports: CD4 TCRs associated with the vaccine covered the entire spike protein, and the dominant responses were in regions 160-218 and 743-854. Because no day 14 peak-response samples were available, repertoires were characterized only after the peak T cell response. A significant rise in spike-specific TCR breadth and depth was observed after two AZD1222 doses relative to day 0 and relative to MenACWY recipients. Reportedly, close to half of the unique spike-specific TCRs recognized epitopes lying outside the regions that are mutated in the B.1.351 and B.1.1.7 variants. Participants were mostly white British and included more females than males, and it was suggested by the authors that clonal diversity may have been underestimated. Conclusions about previously exposed vaccinees are limited, since just a handful of AZD1222 recipients were seropositive for SARS-CoV-2 at baseline. The 56-69-year group was small, and its depth increase did not reach significance, likely because of low power.

The time point label, as the study defines it: baseline before first vaccination. Vaccinee samples were obtained from the UK trials COV001 and COV002, which included a single-blind randomized controlled phase 2/3 trial of AZD1222 (ChAdOx1 nCoV-19) in healthy adults. For TCRbeta chain sequencing, PBMC samples were collected from trial participants at day 0 and at day 28 after the second dose. This clone was seen only once. What this receptor recognizes is not known. Base quality data are lacking; no much larger clone is found one base away. The germline V gene encodes CDR1 SEHNR and CDR2 FQNEAQ (reference sequence). Germline trimming: 2 bases from V, 2 bases from J; junction bases outside gene matches: 8. From the cysteine through the phenylalanine, the CDR3 covers 16 amino acids. The sequence is cut down to CDR3 DNA, 48 bases in frame from base 1. The CDR3 regions of human TCRbeta chains were analyzed by immunosequencing. The original methods were these. Repertoire TCRs were checked for matches against a reference library of SARS-CoV-2-specific TCRs that had been generated using the MIRA antigen-specificity platform. Breadth was defined as the fraction of unique TCRs that were SARS-CoV-2-associated. Depth was defined as the fraction of total T cells that were SARS-CoV-2-associated. Each spike-specific TCR was assigned to its reactive spike region and to a CD4 or CD8 class using the MIRA data. Log10-transformed breadth and depth values were compared by one-way ANOVA with Sidak's multiple comparisons tests. The table was pulled from immuneACCESS by TCRdb, which kept in-frame rearrangements only. Such tables lose some clones; where checked, under half of the loss comes from unresolved V genes, and the rest has no known cause. Clone size and the V and J calls come from that table; the DNA yielded D and trimming. This sample comprises about 150,000 clones, 94% of them detected only once. The top ten hold roughly 1.2% of the sample.

The receptor's source is an adult in good health. The chain couples TRBV7-9 to TRBJ1-2; 7 junctional bases match TRBD1. The material sequenced was peripheral blood, taken on day 0 of AZD1222 vaccination. The nucleotides read TGTGCCAGCAGCTTATCTACCCGGGACAGCAACTATGGCTACACCTTC. This translates into CASSLSTRDSNYGYTF.